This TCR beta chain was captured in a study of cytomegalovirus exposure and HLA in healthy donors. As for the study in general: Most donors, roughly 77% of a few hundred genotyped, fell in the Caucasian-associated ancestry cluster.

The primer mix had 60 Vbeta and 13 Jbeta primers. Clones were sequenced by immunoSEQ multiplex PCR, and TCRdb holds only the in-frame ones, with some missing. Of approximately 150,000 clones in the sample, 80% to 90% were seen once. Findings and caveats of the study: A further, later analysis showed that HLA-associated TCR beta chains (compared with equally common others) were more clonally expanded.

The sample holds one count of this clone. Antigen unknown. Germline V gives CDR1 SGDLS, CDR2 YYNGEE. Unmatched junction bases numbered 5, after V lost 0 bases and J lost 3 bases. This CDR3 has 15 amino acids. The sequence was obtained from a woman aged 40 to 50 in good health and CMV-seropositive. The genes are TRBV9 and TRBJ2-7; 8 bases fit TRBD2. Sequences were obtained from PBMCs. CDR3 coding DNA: TGTGCCAGCAGCGTAGAGATAGCGGGGTTCTACGAGCAGTACTTC. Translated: CASSVEIAGFYEQYF.